This passage covers 22 T cell receptor beta chains from one sample sequenced in a study of beta chain features in type 1 diabetes (dated by TCRdb to 2016 to 2019). The library was obtained by the immunoSEQ multiplex PCR assay. The entire isolated RNA was reverse transcribed using the High Capacity cDNA Reverse Transcription Kit, and thus expressed TCRB transcripts were sequenced. Not all clones reach the TCRdb copy of this immuneACCESS table, which keeps in-frame sequences only. Checked studies attribute under half of the gap to unresolved V genes and leave the rest unexplained. In this sample the table shows under 450,000 clones, roughly 16% of which occur a single time. The ten largest clones take up 0.019% of the sample. Sequencing was carried out using naive CD4+ T cells from blood. Interpreted using the paper, the cell subset or site label stands for: true naive CD4+ T cells. These receptors were taken from a woman between 18 and 29 years old in good health.

The chain joins TRBV28 to TRBJ1-5; TRBD1 matches 7 bases. CDR3 length equals 12 residues. CDR1 and CDR2 (germline): MDHEN, SYDVKM. The V and J ends lost 9 bases and 4 bases, in that order; junction bases with no gene match: 3. The CDR3 region is CASGTANQPQHF. CDR3 in DNA: TGTGCCAGTGGGACAGCAAATCAGCCCCAGCATTTT.

In its sample, this clone was seen a few times. V is TRBV29-1 and J is TRBJ1-4, with no clear D. This CDR3 contains 14 residues. CDR1 and CDR2 from the germline V gene are SQVTM and ANQGSEA. V was trimmed by 4 bases and J by 4 bases, leaving 13 bases between them. This CDR3 reads CSVVGGPYNEKLFF. The CDR3 DNA reads TGCAGCGTTGTTGGAGGACCGTATAATGAAAAACTGTTTTTT. Full variable domain (missing parts from reference TRBV29-1 and TRBJ1-4): SAVISQKPSRDICQRGTSLTIQCQVDSQVTMMFWYRQQPGQSLTLIATANQGSEATYESGFVIDKFPISRPNLTFSTLTVSNMSPEDSSIYLCSVVGGPYNEKLFFGSGTQLSVL.

This chain uses TRBV2 with TRBJ2-4, with TRBD1 matching over 8 bases. The J segment lost 7 bases and the V segment lost 8 bases, leaving 7 bases of the junction unmatched. In germline, CDR1 is SNHLY, CDR2 FYNNEI. The CDR3 is 13 residues long. The CDR3 loop reads CASQRTGLNIQYF. The CDR3 DNA follows: TGTGCCAGCCAACGGACAGGGTTGAACATTCAGTACTTC.

This chain joins TRBV9 and TRBJ2-3, with TRBD2 matching 9 bases. The CDR3 runs 15 residues. Germline CDR1 reads SGDLS; CDR2 reads YYNGEE. After removal of 0 bases from V and 4 bases from J, the junction contained 3 bases not matched to a gene. CDR3 residues: CASSVEAGGADTQYF. As DNA, the CDR3 is TGTGCCAGCAGCGTAGAAGCGGGAGGTGCAGATACGCAGTATTTT.

Only a few counts were recorded for this clone. The rearrangement joins TRBV28 to TRBJ2-3; TRBD1 aligns across 7 bases. Germline loops: CDR1 MDHEN, CDR2 SYDVKM. This CDR3 spans 15 amino acids. J lost 6 bases, V lost 5 bases, and 11 bases had no gene match. The CDR3 region has the DNA TGTGCCAGCAGTGCCGGGGACAGCTCCGGCGATACGCAGTATTTT. This sequence encodes CASSAGDSSGDTQYF.

This clone was observed a few times. The chain carries TRBV6-5 and TRBJ2-3; TRBD1 agrees at 7 bases. V gave up 5 bases and J gave up 0 bases; unmatched junction bases: 5. The CDR3 spans 15 residues. Germline CDR1 and CDR2: MNHEY and SVGAGI. This CDR3 reads CASSLTGASTDTQYF. The CDR3 DNA follows: TGTGCCAGCAGTCTAACAGGGGCGAGCACAGATACGCAGTATTTT.

This clone was found a few times. Different DNA sequences within this sample yield the same CDR3. This rearrangement joins TRBV5-1 to TRBJ1-1, with D unclear. This CDR3 is 11 amino acids long. V lost 7 bases and J lost 1, with 5 bases in between. Germline V gene sequence: CDR1 SGHRS, CDR2 YFSETQ. CDR3 region: CASRQNTEAFF. DNA for the CDR3: TGCGCCAGCCGACAGAACACTGAAGCTTTCTTT. The entire variable domain, with the rest obtained from reference TRBV5-1 and TRBJ1-1, is as follows: KAGVTQTPRYLIKTRGQQVTLSCSPISGHRSVSWYQQTPGQGLQFLFEYFSETQRNKGNFPGRFSGRQFSNSRSEMNVSTLELGDSALYLCASRQNTEAFFGQGTRLTVV.

The chain has TRBV5-6 and TRBJ1-3; no clear D. Trimming left V 0 bases short and J 3 bases short, with 7 bases between. Germline V CDR1 and CDR2: SGHDT, YYEEEE. The CDR3 spans 14 residues. CDR3 region: CASSLGAGGNTIYF. CDR3 in DNA: TGTGCCAGCAGCTTGGGGGCAGGTGGAAACACCATATATTTT.

The chain has TRBV4-1 and TRBJ1-5; D remains unclear. Germline-derived CDR1 and CDR2 are MGHRA and YSYEKL. The ends were cut back, 8 bases at V and 1 base at J, with 15 bases in the middle. The CDR3 consists of 15 residues. The CDR3 region has the DNA TGCGCCAGCCGCTTGGATTGGGCCAGCAATCAGCCCCAGCATTTT. Translating it yields CASRLDWASNQPQHF.

The chain joins TRBV5-1 to TRBJ2-5, with D hard to call. V lost 0 bases, J lost 5 bases, and 8 bases lay in between. Germline V gene lookup returns CDR1 SGHRS and CDR2 YFSETQ. This CDR3 comprises 13 residues. CDR3 region: CASSLATLETQYF. In DNA, the CDR3 is TGCGCCAGCAGCTTGGCTACGCTGGAGACCCAGTACTTC.

This chain connects TRBV5-1 to TRBJ2-7; TRBD2 matches 7 bases. Per the germline V gene, CDR1 is SGHRS and CDR2 is YFSETQ. V shed 2 bases and J 2 bases; nucleotides not matched to a gene: 4. The CDR3 is 14 amino acids. The CDR3 protein is CASSLFSGPYEQYF. The DNA of the CDR3 is TGCGCCAGCAGCTTATTTAGCGGGCCCTACGAGCAGTACTTC. Combining the CDR3 with reference TRBV5-1 and TRBJ2-7 gives the whole variable domain KAGVTQTPRYLIKTRGQQVTLSCSPISGHRSVSWYQQTPGQGLQFLFEYFSETQRNKGNFPGRFSGRQFSNSRSEMNVSTLELGDSALYLCASSLFSGPYEQYFGPGTRLTVT.

This clone was seen a few times. The CDR3, as DNA: TGTGCCAGCAGCCATCAAGAGACCCAGTACTTC. Translated: CASSHQETQYF. The chain is built from TRBV2 and TRBJ2-5, with D uncertain. Trimming stripped 6 bases from V and 2 bases from J, with 4 bases between. There are 11 residues in the CDR3. From germline, CDR1 is SNHLY and CDR2 FYNNEI.

In this sample, this clone turned up a few times. The genes are TRBV5-1 and TRBJ2-5; the D is unclear. The CDR3 consists of 14 residues. Germline CDR1 reads SGHRS; CDR2 reads YFSETQ. V lost 4 bases and J lost 3, with 13 bases in between. The CDR3 region has the DNA TGCGCCAGCAGCACCGCACTCCTCAAAGAGACCCAGTACTTC. Protein product: CASSTALLKETQYF.

This clone was seen only a few times. The sample has other DNA sequences that encode this CDR3 too. The chain links TRBV2 to TRBJ1-1; unclear D gene. Germline CDR1 is SNHLY and CDR2 is FYNNEI. V gave up 4 bases and J gave up 1 base, with 13 bases separating them. CDR3 length: 15 residues. CDR3 protein: CASSGGVGQNTEAFF. DNA for the CDR3: TGTGCCAGCAGTGGGGGAGTAGGTCAGAACACTGAAGCTTTCTTT.

The chain links TRBV7-2 to TRBJ2-3; weak D call: TRBD2 (6 bases). The CDR3 spans 15 residues. V lost 2 bases and J lost 4, with 13 bases in between. The germline gives CDR1 SGHTA, CDR2 FQGNSA. The CDR3 DNA is TGTGCCAGCAGCTTAACGCGGGATCGGGCAGATACGCAGTATTTT. Translation: CASSLTRDRADTQYF.

The chain has TRBV30 and TRBJ2-7, with a weak D call TRBD2 (6 bases). The V and J ends lost 3 bases and 2 bases respectively, with 14 bases between them. Per the germline V gene, CDR1 is GTSNPN and CDR2 is SVGIG (reference sequence). This CDR3 is 14 amino acids long. The DNA of the CDR3 is TGTGCCTGGAGAACGGGAGTTAACCCCTACGAGCAGTACTTC. It codes for CAWRTGVNPYEQYF. Filled out from reference TRBV30 and TRBJ2-7, the complete variable domain reads SQTIHQWPATLVQPVGSPLSLECTVEGTSNPNLYWYRQAAGRGLQLLFYSVGIGQISSEVPQNLSASRPQDRQFILSSKKLLLSDSGFYLCAWRTGVNPYEQYFGPGTRLTVT.

This clone has more than one count but fewer than ten. The rearrangement uses TRBV4-1 and TRBJ1-5; D might be TRBD1 (6 bases). CDR3 size: 13 residues. Germline lookup yields CDR1 MGHRA and CDR2 YSYEKL. The V end was cut by 0 bases, the J end by 11 bases, with 11 bases between. The CDR3 loop reads CASSQEVQGSQHF. CDR3 nucleotides: TGCGCCAGCAGCCAAGAAGTACAGGGATCCCAGCATTTT.

J is TRBJ1-5 and V is TRBV2; D unresolved. Germline V CDR1 and CDR2: SNHLY, FYNNEI. The CDR3 contains 15 residues. Trimming removed 2 bases at V and 2 bases at J, with 10 bases between. This chain's CDR3 is CASSELLSGNQPQHF. The CDR3 DNA follows: TGTGCCAGCAGTGAACTGTTGTCCGGCAATCAGCCCCAGCATTTT.

This clone was counted a few times. The CDR3 region is CASSVPSGRGEQFF. DNA of the CDR3: TGTGCCAGCAGTGTACCTAGCGGGAGGGGTGAGCAGTTCTTC. V and J are TRBV2 and TRBJ2-1, with 12 bases matching TRBD2. V trimming: 4 bases; J trimming: 9 bases; junction bases outside the gene matches: 4. Germline V CDR1 and CDR2: SNHLY, FYNNEI. This CDR3 region has 14 residues.

This chain joins TRBV7-9 and TRBJ1-1, with a weak D call TRBD1 (6 bases). Trimming took 2 bases from V and 1 from J, leaving 11 bases between them. The CDR3 is made up of 15 amino acids. Germline values: CDR1 SEHNR, CDR2 FQNEAQ (reference sequence). The chain's CDR3 is CASSLIGTKNTEAFF. For the CDR3, the DNA is TGTGCCAGCAGCTTAATCGGGACAAAGAACACTGAAGCTTTCTTT.

This clone was seen only a few times. The chain is built from TRBV30 and TRBJ1-1, with TRBD1 matching over 7 bases. After removal of 3 bases from V and 1 base from J, the junction contained 11 bases not matched to a gene. CDR3 length: 16 residues. The V gene's germline CDR1 is GTSNPN and CDR2 SVGIG (reference sequence). The DNA of the CDR3 is TGTGCCTGGAGCCGTCCGGGAGGGGGCGCGAACACTGAAGCTTTCTTT. As protein: CAWSRPGGGANTEAFF. The full variable domain, in which reference TRBV30 and TRBJ1-1 provide the parts outside the CDR3, is SQTIHQWPATLVQPVGSPLSLECTVEGTSNPNLYWYRQAAGRGLQLLFYSVGIGQISSEVPQNLSASRPQDRQFILSSKKLLLSDSGFYLCAWSRPGGGANTEAFFGQGTRLTVV.

The J gene is TRBJ2-7, the V gene TRBV14, with D unclear. The CDR3 spans 13 residues. Per germline, CDR1 SGHDN and CDR2 FVKESK. V gave up 4 bases and J gave up 7 bases, with 14 bases separating them. The CDR3 DNA reads TGTGCCAGCAGCCGGGCATCCCTTAGGGAGCAGTACTTC. Translation gives CASSRASLREQYF.